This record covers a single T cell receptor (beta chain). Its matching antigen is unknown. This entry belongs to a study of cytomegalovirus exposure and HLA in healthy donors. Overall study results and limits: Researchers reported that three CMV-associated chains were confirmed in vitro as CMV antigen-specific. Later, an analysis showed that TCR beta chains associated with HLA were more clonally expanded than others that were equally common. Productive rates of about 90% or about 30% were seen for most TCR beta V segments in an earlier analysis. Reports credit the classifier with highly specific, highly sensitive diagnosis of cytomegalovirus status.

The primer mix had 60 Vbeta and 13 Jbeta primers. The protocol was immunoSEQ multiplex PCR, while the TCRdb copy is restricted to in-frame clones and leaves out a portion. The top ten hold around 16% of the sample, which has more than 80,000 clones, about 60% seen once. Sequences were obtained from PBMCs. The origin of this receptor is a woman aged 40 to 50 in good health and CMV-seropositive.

The CDR3 DNA reads TGTGCCAGCAGCCCAAGGGGACAGGGGCACTTCGGCACCGGGGAGCTGTTTTTT. It is translated as CASSPRGQGHFGTGELFF. J is TRBJ2-2 and V is TRBV9; 10 nucleotides agree with TRBD1. With 4 bases clipped from V and 4 bases from J, the junction kept 13 bases outside the gene matches. The CDR3 runs 18 residues. The germline V gene encodes CDR1 SGDLS and CDR2 YYNGEE.